The present entry profiles one T cell receptor (beta chain) with its context. This receptor's antigen is unknown. No much larger clone is present one base from it, and per-base qualities are unavailable. The record originates from a study of read filtering for tumor transcriptome and immune sequencing (dated by TCRdb to 2019 to 2021). The study in broad terms: Of the patients in the cohort, more than 16 were male and 14 to 15 were female, and their mean age was about 70 years, with a range of about 45 to 85. TCR-region mapped reads per sample ranged from about 4 to 10.27 million with IR-seq versus only roughly 75 to 1273 with RNA-seq. Using the same bone marrow samples, the study compared TCR repertoires obtained by targeted immune repertoire sequencing with those obtained by bulk whole-transcriptome sequencing. One main goal was a read-filtering strategy for immune repertoire data, in particular deciding whether clonotypes backed by only one read should be removed. By revised international staging, 8 or 9 patients were R-ISS I, about 17 were R-ISS II and 7 were R-ISS III. After DNase treatment, whole-transcriptome libraries were prepared with the TruSeq RNA Access Library Prep Kit.

The V end loses 4 bases and the J end loses 1 base, and a stretch of 27 bases separates them. Looking up the germline V gene yields CDR1 SGHRS and CDR2 YFSETQ. Its CDR3 holds 20 amino acids, cysteine through phenylalanine. Of the read, only the CDR3 DNA is kept; its 60 bases are in frame from base 1. Every patient had bone marrow sampled at the time of active disease. Ficoll-Hypaque density gradient centrifugation was used to isolate the bone marrow mononuclear cells. To remove myeloma plasma cells, the cells were labeled with CD138 magnetic microbeads on a MACS separator, and CD138-negative cells were then collected by negative selection. The purity of the isolated cells was checked by flow cytometry with CD138 antibodies on an Attune NxT. TRIzol reagent was used to extract total RNA, which was then quantified with a NanoDrop spectrophotometer. Paired RNA-seq and IR-seq were performed on the CD138-negative bone marrow sample of each patient.

TCR libraries were constructed from approximately 360 ng RNA using the Immunoverse kit, and molecular barcoded adaptors covering alpha/delta and beta/gamma chains were employed. TCR library preparation used the same RNA that went into transcriptome sequencing. Sequencing of the TCR libraries was done on an Illumina HiSeq 4000 with 2 x 150 cycles. The paper's data handling went like this. MiXCR aligned TCR reads to human V, D, J and C references and assembled the aligned reads into CDR3 clonotypes, with quality filtering and error correction included. Clonotype counts and gene usage diversity were analyzed with the tcR package in R. Raw mapping reads were checked after the RNA-seq reads had been mapped by STAR aligner version 2.5.3a onto the human GRCh37 genome. To test the effect of sequencing depth on detected clonotypes, IR-seq fastq files were randomly downsampled using Seqtk 1.3. Through fastp at Q25 and MiXCR, TCRdb rebuilt clones from the public reads, retaining in-frame beta chains. Identical CDR3 proteins give one entry, which carries the most common genes and DNA. Clone size and V and J calls follow TCRdb, not the original study. Here the sample has about 58,000 distinct CDR3 sequences; roughly an eighth occur a single time. 16% of the sample rests with the top ten.

Beyond this particular receptor, the publication reports: In IR-seq, single-read clonotypes were approximately 80% of clonotypes but approximately 4% of total reads; in RNA-seq they were 60% to 75% of clonotypes and less than 45% of reads. Compared with RNA-seq, IR-seq captured clonotypes at much greater depth and more reliably, and a smaller IR-seq throughput was enough to identify most of the shared clonotypes. The sorted CD138-negative fraction was a mixed bone marrow immune population, not purified T cells. The correlation between IR-seq and RNA-seq shared clonotype proportions was increased by removal of single-read clonotypes.

The sample consisted of a population of CD138-negative cells sorted from bone marrow. The meaning of the sample's cell subset or site label: bone marrow mononuclear cells depleted of CD138+ plasma/myeloma cells by negative magnetic selection. The sequence came from a donor aged 40 or over with multiple myeloma. This receptor chain uses TRBV5-1 and TRBJ1-3; tentative D gene TRBD1, with 6 bases matching. The DNA sequence is given as TGCGCCAGCAGCAAGAAAATAAACACAGGGACCGCGGGGTCTGGAAACACCATATATTTT. Protein translation: CASSKKINTGTAGSGNTIYF.